These 16 T cell receptor beta chains originate from one sample sequenced in a study of blood T cells in healthy people across ages. Together with a sample-barcoded 5' primer, a J-beta primer mix was included in a second PCR lasting roughly 6 to 12 cycles. TCRdb used MiXCR to reprocess the 5' RACE reads, holding one entry per CDR3 protein. The table has over a million distinct CDR3 sequences, roughly 45% seen once. Sequencing was performed on blood. Receptors originate from a woman aged 60-75 years in good health.

J is TRBJ2-1 and V is TRBV30; 8 positions agree with TRBD2. Germline CDR1 is GTSNPN and CDR2 is SVGIG (reference sequence). This CDR3 spans 11 amino acids. The V segment lost 3 bases and the J segment 8 bases; nucleotides outside the gene matches: 0. CDR3 loop: CAWSGGDEQFF. The CDR3 nucleotides are TGTGCCTGGAGCGGGGGGGATGAGCAGTTCTTC.

The V call is TRBV30, the J call TRBJ2-4, with D perhaps TRBD2 (5 bases). The assigned J gene may be wrong: the sequence end matches TRBJ2-7 better. The CDR3 spans 12 residues. CDR1 and CDR2 (germline): GTSNPN, SVGIG (reference sequence). CDR3 coding DNA: TGTGCCTGGAGTCGCGGGCTTGACGAGCAGTACTTC. As protein: CAWSRGLDEQYF.

The chain carries TRBV27 and TRBJ1-5; unclear D gene. This CDR3 is 13 amino acids long. Trimming left V 7 bases short and J 4 bases short, with 11 bases between. Germline loops: CDR1 MNHEY, CDR2 SMNVEV (reference sequence). The DNA of the CDR3 is TGTGCCAGCATGTCAGCCACTAATCAGCCCCAGCATTTT. Its translation is CASMSATNQPQHF.

This chain links TRBV6-1 with TRBJ2-4; tentatively, D is TRBD1 (5 bases). Germline V CDR1 and CDR2: MNHNS, SASEGT. The CDR3 spans 15 residues. V was shortened by 8 bases and J by 0 bases, with 14 bases between the two germline ends. CDR3 in amino acids: CASLSMQGAKNIQYF. The CDR3 region has the DNA TGTGCCAGCCTTTCAATGCAGGGAGCCAAAAACATTCAGTACTTC.

The chain carries TRBV28 and TRBJ2-1, with 8 bases fitting TRBD2. In germline, CDR1 is MDHEN, CDR2 SYDVKM. This CDR3 has 17 amino acids. The trim removed 3 bases at V and 2 bases at J, leaving 9 bases unmatched. CDR3 nucleotides: TGTGCCAGCAGTTTCATCACCGGGACTAGGACCTACAATGAGCAGTTCTTC. Its protein is CASSFITGTRTYNEQFF.

The chain joins TRBV13 to TRBJ2-7; TRBD1 might be the D (5 bases). The CDR3 runs to 15 residues. Looked up from germline, CDR1 is PRHDT and CDR2 is FYEKMQ (reference sequence). With 0 bases removed from V and 2 bases from J, the gap between germline ends came to 11 bases. In nucleotides, the CDR3 is TGTGCCAGCAGCTTAGGGGGTAAAGGGGCCTACGAGCAGTACTTC. This sequence encodes CASSLGGKGAYEQYF.

The V call is TRBV29-1, the J call TRBJ2-1; 12 positions match TRBD2. CDR1 and CDR2 from the germline V gene are SQVTM and ANQGSEA. V dropped 3 bases and J dropped 8; count of bases not matched to a gene: 5. The length of the CDR3 is 14 residues. CDR3 bases: TGCAGCGTTGATGGACTAGCGGGAATCGATGAGCAGTTCTTC. Its translation is CSVDGLAGIDEQFF.

Comments on this clonotype: The junction departs from germline at one end; a sequencing error may be responsible. The chain links TRBV3-1 to TRBJ2-7; 10 positions match TRBD1. CDR3 length: 15 residues. Germline CDR1 is LGHDT and CDR2 is YNNKEL (reference sequence). CDR3 protein: CASGQAGTGASEQYF. In DNA, the CDR3 is TGTGCCAGCGGCCAAGCCGGGACAGGGGCCTCCGAGCAGTACTTC.

This clonotype was found a few times. This chain uses TRBV2 with TRBJ2-3; TRBD2 matches at 13 bases. This CDR3 spans 16 amino acids. CDR1 and CDR2 from the germline V gene are SNHLY and FYNNEI. Trimming at V came to 6 bases and at J to 4 bases, leaving 7 bases not matched to a gene. CDR3 region: CASSGRLAGGPDTQYF. CDR3 sequence (DNA): TGTGCCAGCAGCGGGAGACTAGCGGGAGGCCCAGATACGCAGTATTTT.

The chain has TRBV10-3 and TRBJ2-5, with 7 bases matching TRBD2. The V and J ends lost 6 bases and 5 bases, in that order; junction bases with no gene match: 6. This CDR3 region has 13 residues. Germline V gives CDR1 ENHRY, CDR2 SYGVKD. The CDR3: CAIRSGIGETQYF. Here the CDR3 DNA reads TGTGCCATCAGAAGCGGGATTGGCGAGACCCAGTACTTC.

On this clonotype itself: One base away lies a much larger clone, so this may be a sequencing read error. The V gene is TRBV12-3 or TRBV12-4, the J gene TRBJ1-1, with D possibly matching TRBD1 (5 bases). V was trimmed by 7 bases and J by 1 base, leaving 13 bases between them. This CDR3 has 14 residues. CDR3 in amino acids: CASTRGQGNTEAFF. CDR3 DNA: TGTGCCAGCACCCGGGGTCAGGGGAACACTGAAGCTTTCTTT.

The CDR3: CSAQREVYNEQFF. CDR3 nucleotides: TGCAGCGCCCAGCGGGAGGTCTACAATGAGCAGTTCTTC. The chain joins TRBV29-1 to TRBJ2-1, with 9 nucleotides matching TRBD2. Trimming took 7 bases from V and 3 from J; bases not matched to a gene: 4. Germline values: CDR1 SQVTM, CDR2 ANQGSEA. The CDR3 length is 13 residues.

The V gene is TRBV4-1, the J gene TRBJ2-1; D is uncertain. The V gene's germline CDR1 is MGHRA and CDR2 YSYEKL. The germline V and J ends were trimmed by 1 base and 2 bases, with 12 bases remaining between them. CDR3 length: 16 residues. The CDR3 bases are TGCGCCAGCAGCCAAGTAAGCTTATCGCCCTACAATGAGCAGTTCTTC. Amino acids: CASSQVSLSPYNEQFF.

The chain combines TRBV6-6 with TRBJ2-5, with D possibly being TRBD1 or TRBD2 (5 bases each). The CDR3 sequence is 14 residues long. V gave up 4 bases and J gave up 11 bases, with 20 bases separating them. Per the germline V gene, CDR1 is MNHNY and CDR2 is SVGAGI (reference sequence). CDR3 region: CASSSNLGTGRQYF. The CDR3 region has the DNA TGTGCCAGCAGTTCCAACCTCGGGACGGGCCGACAGTACTTC.

V gene TRBV20-1 combines with J gene TRBJ2-1, with D possibly matching TRBD2 (5 bases). The V end lost 3 bases, the J end lost 2 bases, and 11 bases lay between the germline ends. The germline CDR1 and CDR2 sequences are DFQATT and SNEGSKA (reference sequence). The CDR3 length is 14 residues. CDR3 amino acids: CSARRPAAYNEQFF. The CDR3 DNA reads as TGCAGTGCTAGGCGACCAGCGGCCTACAATGAGCAGTTCTTC.

For the CDR3, the DNA is TGTGCCTGGAGTCTGAGCGGGGTTTGGGGCAATGAGCAGTACTTC. It translates to CAWSLSGVWGNEQYF. V gene TRBV30 combines with J gene TRBJ2-7; 7 bases are a match to TRBD2. CDR1 and CDR2 from the germline V gene are GTSNPN and SVGIG (reference sequence). Unmatched junction bases numbered 14, after V lost 2 bases and J lost 7 bases. The CDR3 covers 15 residues. Full variable domain (outside the CDR3, taken from reference TRBV30 and TRBJ2-7): SQTIHQWPATLVQPVGSPLSLECTVEGTSNPNLYWYRQAAGRGLQLLFYSVGIGQISSEVPQNLSASRPQDRQFILSSKKLLLSDSGFYLCAWSLSGVWGNEQYFGPGTRLTVT.